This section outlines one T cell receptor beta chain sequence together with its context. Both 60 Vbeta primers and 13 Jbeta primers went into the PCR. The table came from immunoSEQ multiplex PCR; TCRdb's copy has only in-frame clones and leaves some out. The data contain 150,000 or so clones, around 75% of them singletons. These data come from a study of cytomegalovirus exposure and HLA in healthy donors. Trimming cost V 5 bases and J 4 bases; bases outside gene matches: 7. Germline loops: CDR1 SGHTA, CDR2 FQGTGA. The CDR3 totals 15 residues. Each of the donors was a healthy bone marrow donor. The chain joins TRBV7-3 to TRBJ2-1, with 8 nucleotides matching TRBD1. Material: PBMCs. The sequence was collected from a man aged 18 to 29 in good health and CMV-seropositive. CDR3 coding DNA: TGTGCCAGCAGCCTCGGACAGGGATCGTACAATGAGCAGTTCTTC. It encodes CASSLGQGSYNEQFF.